The 24 T cell receptor beta chains below were found in one sample sequenced in a study of cytomegalovirus exposure and HLA in healthy donors. Researchers ran the PCR with 60 Vbeta and 13 Jbeta primers. Using immunoSEQ multiplex PCR, the repertoire was profiled, and TCRdb retains in-frame clones only, with some absent. Of tens of thousands of clones listed, around nine tenths were seen once; the top ten hold about 8.6%. The specimen sequenced was PBMCs. The receptors come from a young man in good health and CMV-seropositive.

The chain is built from TRBV4-1 and TRBJ1-5; D not certain. The CDR3 length is 16 residues. Trimming stripped 1 base from V and 11 bases from J, with 21 bases between. Per germline, CDR1 MGHRA and CDR2 YSYEKL. The chain's CDR3 is CASSQVNRSSMRTQHF. CDR3 coding DNA: TGCGCCAGCAGCCAAGTTAACCGATCTTCCATGAGGACCCAGCATTTT.

This sequence joins TRBV5-1 and TRBJ1-4, with 7 bases lining up with TRBD1. V trimming: 3 bases; J trimming: 3 bases; junction bases outside the gene matches: 8. The CDR3 extends over 16 amino acids. CDR1 is SGHRS and CDR2 is YFSETQ in the germline V gene. CDR3 sequence reads: CASSSGTGAANEKLFF. For the CDR3, the DNA is TGCGCCAGCAGCTCGGGAACAGGGGCAGCTAATGAAAAACTGTTTTTT.

This clone was seen a single time. This chain links TRBV5-5 with TRBJ2-3, with 7 bases identical to TRBD1. The CDR3 is 16 residues long. Germline-derived CDR1 and CDR2 are SGHKS and YYEKEE (reference sequence). V gave up 4 bases and J gave up 4 bases; unmatched junction bases: 12. The chain's CDR3 is CASSPNTGAGADTQYF. CDR3 DNA: TGTGCCAGCAGCCCAAACACAGGGGCTGGCGCAGATACGCAGTATTTT. The variable domain in full, completed from reference TRBV5-5 and TRBJ2-3, reads DAGVTQSPTHLIKTRGQQVTLRCSPISGHKSVSWYQQVLGQGPQFIFQYYEKEERGRGNFPDRFSARQFPNYSSELNVNALLLGDSALYLCASSPNTGAGADTQYFGPGTRLTVL.

The V and J genes are TRBV9 and TRBJ2-3, with 12 bases lining up with TRBD2. The CDR3 spans 16 residues. V was clipped by 4 bases and J by 4 bases; unmatched bases: 7. Germline V gene lookup returns CDR1 SGDLS and CDR2 YYNGEE. CDR3 DNA sequence: TGTGCCAGCAGCTCGACTCTAGCGGGAGGGTCAGATACGCAGTATTTT. This gives the protein CASSSTLAGGSDTQYF.

The chain is built from TRBV5-1 and TRBJ2-7; TRBD1 matches 7 bases. The CDR3 contains 14 residues. V lost 4 bases to trimming and J lost 0 bases; unmatched junction nucleotides: 4. CDR1 and CDR2 from the germline V gene are SGHRS and YFSETQ. The CDR3 reads CASSRQGNSYEQYF. The DNA for the CDR3 is TGCGCCAGCAGCCGACAGGGCAACTCCTACGAGCAGTACTTC.

The gene calls are TRBV27 and TRBJ2-1; tentatively, D is TRBD1 (5 bases). The germline V and J ends were trimmed by 7 bases and 4 bases, with 11 bases remaining between them. The CDR3 sequence is 13 residues long. Germline lookup yields CDR1 MNHEY and CDR2 SMNVEV (reference sequence). The CDR3 sequence is CASTDDSYNEQFF. The CDR3 region has the DNA TGTGCCAGCACTGACGACAGTTACAATGAGCAGTTCTTC.

The chain employs TRBV10-1 and TRBJ1-3; no definite D call. Deletions cut 3 bases from V and 2 bases from J, with 14 bases between. In germline, CDR1 is WNHNN, CDR2 SYGVQD (reference sequence). The CDR3 sequence is 16 residues long. The CDR3 nucleotides read TGCGCCAGCAGTGATGGGCGTTCGGTCCCTGGAAACACCATATATTTT. Translated: CASSDGRSVPGNTIYF.

A remark on this clone: Sequence at one end of the junction differs from germline and may be a read error. V and J are TRBV9 and TRBJ2-1, with a weak D call TRBD2 (5 bases). Germline V lookup: CDR1 SGDLS, CDR2 YYNGEE. CDR3 length: 12 amino acids. CDR3 protein: CASSVEGGPPIF. Here the CDR3 DNA reads TGTGCCAGCAGCGTTGAGGGCGGACCCCCGATCTTC.

This sequence joins TRBV6-5 and TRBJ2-7; weak D call: TRBD2 (6 bases). Germline CDR1 MNHEY, CDR2 SVGAGI. The germline V and J ends were trimmed by 2 bases and 6 bases, with 11 bases remaining between them. The CDR3 is made up of 13 amino acids. The CDR3 is CASSYGGRPEQYF. CDR3 nucleotides: TGTGCCAGCAGTTACGGGGGGAGGCCCGAGCAGTACTTC.

This rearrangement joins TRBV5-5 to TRBJ1-1; TRBD1 might be the D (5 bases). V was pared by 0 bases and J by 9 bases, with 12 bases between. Germline lookup yields CDR1 SGHKS and CDR2 YYEKEE (reference sequence). This CDR3 spans 13 amino acids. CDR3 protein: CASSLAPGMQAFF. CDR3 sequence (DNA): TGTGCCAGCAGCTTGGCCCCAGGGATGCAAGCTTTCTTT.

The rearrangement uses TRBV11-2 and TRBJ1-1, with TRBD1 matching 8 bases. The germline V gene encodes CDR1 SGHAT and CDR2 FQNNGV. The CDR3 covers 16 residues. The V segment lost 1 base and the J segment 2 bases; nucleotides outside the gene matches: 6. Written as DNA, the CDR3 is TGTGCCAGCAGCTTAGGACAGGGGACCGTCAACACTGAAGCTTTCTTT. This encodes CASSLGQGTVNTEAFF. The whole variable domain, filled in from reference TRBV11-2 and TRBJ1-1, reads EAGVAQSPRYKIIEKRQSVAFWCNPISGHATLYWYQQILGQGPKLLIQFQNNGVVDDSQLPKDRFSAERLKGVDSTLKIQPAKLEDSAVYLCASSLGQGTVNTEAFFGQGTRLTVV.

A few counts support this clone. The chain employs TRBV6-1 and TRBJ2-3, with TRBD2 identical over 9 bases. CDR1 MNHNS and CDR2 SASEGT come from the germline V gene. The V segment lost 5 bases and the J segment 6 bases; nucleotides outside the gene matches: 6. The CDR3 covers 14 residues. The CDR3 spells CASSNLAGRDTQYF. Written as DNA, the CDR3 is TGTGCCAGCAGTAACCTAGCGGGAAGGGATACGCAGTATTTT.

This chain links TRBV11-2 with TRBJ2-3; 9 positions agree with TRBD2. The length of the CDR3 is 16 residues. V gave up 5 bases and J gave up 5 bases; unmatched junction bases: 11. Germline CDR1 and CDR2: SGHAT and FQNNGV. This chain's CDR3 is CASSPGAGGPVDTQYF. The CDR3 DNA sequence: TGTGCCAGCAGCCCCGGCGCGGGAGGGCCCGTAGATACGCAGTATTTT.

The chain has TRBV18 and TRBJ1-1, with D perhaps TRBD1 (5 bases). Germline V gene sequence: CDR1 KGHSH, CDR2 LQKENI. Trimming stripped 6 bases from V and 1 base from J, with 9 bases between. The CDR3 sequence is 13 residues long. The CDR3 reads CASSYQGNTEAFF. The CDR3 DNA is TGTGCCAGCTCGTACCAGGGGAACACTGAAGCTTTCTTT.

The V call is TRBV6-1, the J call TRBJ1-2, with D tentatively TRBD1 (6 bases). This CDR3 region has 13 residues. Germline CDR1 MNHNS, CDR2 SASEGT. Trimming pared 5 bases from V and 8 bases from J, leaving 15 bases between. CDR3 in amino acids: CASSLQGARGYTF. The DNA of the CDR3 is TGTGCCAGCAGTCTACAGGGAGCACGCGGCTACACCTTC.

The chain uses TRBV7-9 and TRBJ2-7; TRBD2 agrees at 7 bases. J lost 5 bases, V lost 3 bases, and 7 bases had no gene match. The CDR3 length is 14 residues. Germline CDR1 and CDR2: SEHNR and FQNEAQ (reference sequence). CDR3 DNA: TGTGCCAGCAGCTTCCGCGGGGGAACCCACGAGCAGTACTTC. It codes for CASSFRGGTHEQYF.

V usage is TRBV4-2 and J usage is TRBJ1-4; D uncertain. The CDR3 consists of 18 residues. V was trimmed by 0 bases and J by 0 bases, leaving 14 bases between them. Per the germline V gene, CDR1 is LGHNA and CDR2 is YNFKEQ. The CDR3 coding sequence is TGTGCCAGCAGCCAAGACCTCTACTGGGCCGCAACTAATGAAAAACTGTTTTTT. The encoded protein is CASSQDLYWAATNEKLFF.

The chain links TRBV15 to TRBJ1-1; possibly TRBD1 for D (6 bases). CDR3 size: 14 residues. Between the trimmed V and J ends, which lost 3 bases and 6 bases, there was a span of 14 bases. Germline CDR1 reads LNHNV; CDR2 reads YYDKDF (reference sequence). CDR3 amino acids: CATSRPFRTAEAFF. CDR3 bases: TGTGCCACCAGCAGGCCCTTCAGGACAGCTGAAGCTTTCTTT.

This clone came up once. This chain joins TRBV30 and TRBJ1-2; maybe TRBD1 (5 bases). This CDR3 contains 17 residues. The germline gives CDR1 GTSNPN, CDR2 SVGIG (reference sequence). Trimming shortened V by 2 bases and J by 4 bases, and 23 bases separated the two germline ends. CDR3 in DNA: TGTGCCTGGAGTAGAGCCTCCAGGGATCCATTAGGCTATGGCTACACCTTC. Residues: CAWSRASRDPLGYGYTF.

The chain links TRBV5-1 to TRBJ2-3; D is unresolved. Germline V CDR1 and CDR2: SGHRS, YFSETQ. The CDR3 contains 14 residues. V lost 0 bases and J 5 bases, leaving 10 bases between the germline ends. CDR3 in amino acids: CASSLGGVVDTQYF. The CDR3 region has the DNA TGCGCCAGCAGCTTGGGAGGTGTGGTAGATACGCAGTATTTT.

Worth noting for this clone: One end of the junction is discordant with germline, which a read error may explain. The V call is TRBV2, the J call TRBJ2-1; 10 bases match TRBD2. Germline CDR1 SNHLY, CDR2 FYNNEI. This CDR3 spans 12 amino acids. In DNA form, the CDR3 reads TGTGCCAGCAGTGCCGAGACTAGCGGGCCGCTCTTC. It translates to CASSAETSGPLF.

The chain combines TRBV7-9 with TRBJ2-5, with TRBD2 matching 8 bases. The CDR3 is made up of 13 amino acids. V trimming: 6 bases; J trimming: 2 bases; junction bases outside the gene matches: 2. CDR1 is SEHNR, CDR2 FQNEAQ, per germline (reference sequence). The CDR3 loop reads CASSTSGQETQYF. The CDR3 DNA reads TGTGCCAGCAGTACTAGCGGACAAGAGACCCAGTACTTC.

The genes are TRBV5-8 and TRBJ1-3, with 7 bases aligning to TRBD1. Germline trimming cut 6 bases from V and 0 bases from J; bases unmatched to any gene: 9. Germline CDR1 is SGHTS and CDR2 is YDEGEE. This CDR3 is 16 amino acids long. This CDR3 is CASTRQGYNSGNTIYF. In nucleotides, the CDR3 is TGTGCCAGCACAAGACAGGGTTACAACTCTGGAAACACCATATATTTT. Combining the CDR3 with reference TRBV5-8 and TRBJ1-3 gives the whole variable domain EAGVTQSPTHLIKTRGQQATLRCSPISGHTSVYWYQQALGLGLQFLLWYDEGEERNRGNFPPRFSGRQFPNYSSELNVNALELEDSALYLCASTRQGYNSGNTIYFGEGSWLTVV.

The rearrangement links TRBV18 to TRBJ2-2; 9 nucleotides agree with TRBD2. The CDR3 consists of 18 residues. Germline loops: CDR1 KGHSH, CDR2 LQKENI. V dropped 0 bases and J dropped 2; count of bases not matched to a gene: 7. This CDR3 is CASSPPNSGSANTGELFF. CDR3 DNA sequence: TGTGCCAGCTCACCACCTAATAGCGGGAGCGCCAACACCGGGGAGCTGTTTTTT.